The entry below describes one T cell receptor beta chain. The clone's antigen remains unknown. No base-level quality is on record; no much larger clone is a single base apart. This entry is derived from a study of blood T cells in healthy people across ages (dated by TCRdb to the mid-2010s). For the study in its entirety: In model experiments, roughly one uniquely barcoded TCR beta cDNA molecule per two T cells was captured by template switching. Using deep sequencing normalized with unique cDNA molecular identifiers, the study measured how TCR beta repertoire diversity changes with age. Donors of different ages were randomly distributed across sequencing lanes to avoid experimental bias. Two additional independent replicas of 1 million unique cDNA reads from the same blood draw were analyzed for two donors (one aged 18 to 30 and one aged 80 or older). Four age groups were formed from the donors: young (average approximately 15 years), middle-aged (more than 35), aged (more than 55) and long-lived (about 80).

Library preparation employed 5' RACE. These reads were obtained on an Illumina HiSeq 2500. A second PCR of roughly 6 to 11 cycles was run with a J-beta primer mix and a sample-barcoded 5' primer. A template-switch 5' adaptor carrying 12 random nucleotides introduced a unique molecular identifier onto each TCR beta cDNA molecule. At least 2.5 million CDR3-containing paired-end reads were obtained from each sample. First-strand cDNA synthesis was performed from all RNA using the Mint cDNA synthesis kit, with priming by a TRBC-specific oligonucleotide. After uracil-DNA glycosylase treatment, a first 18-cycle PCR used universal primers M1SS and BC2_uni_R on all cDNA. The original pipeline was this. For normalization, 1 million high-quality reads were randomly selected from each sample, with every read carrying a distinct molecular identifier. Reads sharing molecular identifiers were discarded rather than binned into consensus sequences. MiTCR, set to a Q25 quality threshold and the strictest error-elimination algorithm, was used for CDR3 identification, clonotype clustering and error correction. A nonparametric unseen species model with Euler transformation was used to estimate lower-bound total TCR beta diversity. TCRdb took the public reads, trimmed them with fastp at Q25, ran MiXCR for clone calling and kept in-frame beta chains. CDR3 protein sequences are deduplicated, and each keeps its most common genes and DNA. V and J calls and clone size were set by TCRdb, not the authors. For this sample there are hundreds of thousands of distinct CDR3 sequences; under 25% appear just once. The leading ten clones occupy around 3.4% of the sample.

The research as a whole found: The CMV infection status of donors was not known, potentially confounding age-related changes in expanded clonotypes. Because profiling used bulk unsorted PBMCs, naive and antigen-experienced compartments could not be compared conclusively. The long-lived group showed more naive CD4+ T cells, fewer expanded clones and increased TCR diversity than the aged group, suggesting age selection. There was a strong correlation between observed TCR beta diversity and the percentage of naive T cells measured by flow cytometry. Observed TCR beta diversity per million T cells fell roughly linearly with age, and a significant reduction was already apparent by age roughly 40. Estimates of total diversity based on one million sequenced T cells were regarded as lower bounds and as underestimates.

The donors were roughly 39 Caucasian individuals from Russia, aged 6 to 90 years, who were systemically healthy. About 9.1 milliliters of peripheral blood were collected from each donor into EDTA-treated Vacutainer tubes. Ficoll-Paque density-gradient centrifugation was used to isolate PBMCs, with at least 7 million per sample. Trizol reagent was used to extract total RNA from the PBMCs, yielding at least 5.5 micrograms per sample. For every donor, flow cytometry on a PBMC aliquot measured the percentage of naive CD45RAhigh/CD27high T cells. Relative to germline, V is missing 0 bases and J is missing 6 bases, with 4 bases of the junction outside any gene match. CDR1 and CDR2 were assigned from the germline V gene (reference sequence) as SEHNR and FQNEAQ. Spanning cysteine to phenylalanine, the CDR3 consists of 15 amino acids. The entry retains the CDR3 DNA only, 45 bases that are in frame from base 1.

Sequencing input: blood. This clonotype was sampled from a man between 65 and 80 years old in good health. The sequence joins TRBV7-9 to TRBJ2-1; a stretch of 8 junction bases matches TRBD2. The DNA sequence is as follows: TGTGCCAGCAGCTTAGCAAGCCTAGCGGGCAATGAGCAGTTCTTC. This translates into CASSLASLAGNEQFF.